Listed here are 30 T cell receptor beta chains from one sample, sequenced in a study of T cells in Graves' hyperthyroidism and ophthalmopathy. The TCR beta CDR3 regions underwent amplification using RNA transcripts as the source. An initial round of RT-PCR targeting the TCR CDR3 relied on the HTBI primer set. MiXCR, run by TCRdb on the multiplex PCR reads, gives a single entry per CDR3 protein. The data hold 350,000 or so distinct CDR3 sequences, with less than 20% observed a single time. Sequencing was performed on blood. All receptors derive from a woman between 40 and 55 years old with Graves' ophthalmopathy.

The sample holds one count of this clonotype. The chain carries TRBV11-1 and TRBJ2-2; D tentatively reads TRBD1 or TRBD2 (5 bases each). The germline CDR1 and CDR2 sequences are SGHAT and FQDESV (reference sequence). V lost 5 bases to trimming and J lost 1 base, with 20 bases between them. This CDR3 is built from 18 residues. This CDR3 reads CASSRFPPRGENTGELFF. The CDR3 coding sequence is TGTGCCAGCAGCCGTTTCCCACCGAGGGGAGAGAACACCGGGGAGCTGTTTTTT.

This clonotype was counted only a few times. The chain's CDR3 is CASRGAGESPFNEQYF. The CDR3 DNA follows: TGTGCCAGCAGGGGAGCGGGAGAGTCGCCGTTCAACGAGCAGTACTTC. The chain has TRBV6-1 and TRBJ2-7; 8 bases are shared with TRBD2. This CDR3 comprises 16 residues. The trim removed 6 bases at V and 5 bases at J, leaving 15 bases unmatched. Germline V gene lookup returns CDR1 MNHNS and CDR2 SASEGT.

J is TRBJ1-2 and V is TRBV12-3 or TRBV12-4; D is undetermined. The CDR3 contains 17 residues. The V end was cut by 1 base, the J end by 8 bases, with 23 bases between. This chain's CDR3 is CASSLVPGGRRLAGYTF. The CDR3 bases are TGTGCCAGCAGTTTAGTTCCGGGCGGCAGGCGCCTTGCCGGCTACACCTTC.

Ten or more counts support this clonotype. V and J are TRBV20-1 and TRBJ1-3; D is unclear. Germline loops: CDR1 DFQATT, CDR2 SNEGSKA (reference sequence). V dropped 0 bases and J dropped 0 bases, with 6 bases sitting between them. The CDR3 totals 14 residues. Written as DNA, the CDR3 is TGCAGTGCTAGAGACAGGCTCTCTGGAAACACCATATATTTT. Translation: CSARDRLSGNTIYF.

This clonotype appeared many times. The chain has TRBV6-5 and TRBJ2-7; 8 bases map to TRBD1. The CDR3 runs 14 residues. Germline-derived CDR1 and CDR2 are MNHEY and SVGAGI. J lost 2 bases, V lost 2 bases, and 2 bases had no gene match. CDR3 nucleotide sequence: TGTGCCAGCAGTTACGGACAGGGAACCTACGAGCAGTACTTC. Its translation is CASSYGQGTYEQYF.

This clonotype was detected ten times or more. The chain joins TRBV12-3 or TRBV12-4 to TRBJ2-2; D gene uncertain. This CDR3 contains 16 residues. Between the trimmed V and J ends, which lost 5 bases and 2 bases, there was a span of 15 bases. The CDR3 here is CASSARARGNTGELFF. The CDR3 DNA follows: TGTGCCAGCAGTGCCCGGGCCAGAGGCAACACCGGGGAGCTGTTTTTT.

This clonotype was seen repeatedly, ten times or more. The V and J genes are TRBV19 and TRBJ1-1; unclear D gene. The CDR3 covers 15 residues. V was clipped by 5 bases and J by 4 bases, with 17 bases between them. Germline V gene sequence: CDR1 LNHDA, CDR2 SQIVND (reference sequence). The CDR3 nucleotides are TGTGCCAGTAGTCCCCTAGACACCCGTGGCACTGAAGCTTTCTTT. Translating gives CASSPLDTRGTEAFF. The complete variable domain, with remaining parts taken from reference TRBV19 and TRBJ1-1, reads DGGITQSPKYLFRKEGQNVTLSCEQNLNHDAMYWYRQDPGQGLRLIYYSQIVNDFQKGDIAEGYSVSREKKESFPLTVTSAQKNPTAFYLCASSPLDTRGTEAFFGQGTRLTVV.

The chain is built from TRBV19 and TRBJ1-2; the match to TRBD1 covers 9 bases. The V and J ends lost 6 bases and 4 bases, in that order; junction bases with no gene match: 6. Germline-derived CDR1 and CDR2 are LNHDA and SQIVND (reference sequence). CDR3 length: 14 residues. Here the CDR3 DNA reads TGTGCCAGTAGGTCGGGACAGGGCATCTATGGCTACACCTTC. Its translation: CASRSGQGIYGYTF.

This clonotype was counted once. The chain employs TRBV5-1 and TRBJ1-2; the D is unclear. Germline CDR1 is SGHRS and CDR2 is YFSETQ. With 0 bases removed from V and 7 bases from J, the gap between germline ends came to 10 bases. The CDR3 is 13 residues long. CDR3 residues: CASSLEQSIGYTF. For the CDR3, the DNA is TGCGCCAGCAGCTTGGAGCAGTCAATTGGCTACACCTTC.

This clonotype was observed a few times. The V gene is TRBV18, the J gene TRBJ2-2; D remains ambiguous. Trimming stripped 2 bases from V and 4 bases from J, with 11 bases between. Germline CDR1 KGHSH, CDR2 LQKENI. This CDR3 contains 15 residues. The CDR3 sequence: CASSPVTRGTGELFF. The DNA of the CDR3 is TGTGCCAGCTCACCAGTCACACGCGGCACCGGGGAGCTGTTTTTT.

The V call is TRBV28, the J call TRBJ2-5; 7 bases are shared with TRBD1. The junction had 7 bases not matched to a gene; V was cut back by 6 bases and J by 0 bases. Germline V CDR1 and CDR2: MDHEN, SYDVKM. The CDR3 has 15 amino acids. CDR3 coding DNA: TGTGCCAGCAGCAGACCCAGGGGGTACCAAGAGACCCAGTACTTC. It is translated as CASSRPRGYQETQYF.

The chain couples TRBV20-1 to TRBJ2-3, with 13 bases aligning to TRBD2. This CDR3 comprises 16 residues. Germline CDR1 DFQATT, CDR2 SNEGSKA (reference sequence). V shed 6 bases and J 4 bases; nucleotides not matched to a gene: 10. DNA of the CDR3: TGCAGTGCCCAAACTACACTAGCGGGAGGGGCAGATACGCAGTATTTT. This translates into CSAQTTLAGGADTQYF.

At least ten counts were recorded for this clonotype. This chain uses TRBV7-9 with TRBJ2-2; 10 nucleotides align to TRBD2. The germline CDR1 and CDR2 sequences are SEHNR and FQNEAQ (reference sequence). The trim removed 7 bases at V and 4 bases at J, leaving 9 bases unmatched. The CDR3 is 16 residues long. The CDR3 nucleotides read TGTGCCAGCAATTTAGCGGGAGGTGCAGGCACCGGGGAGCTGTTTTTT. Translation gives CASNLAGGAGTGELFF.

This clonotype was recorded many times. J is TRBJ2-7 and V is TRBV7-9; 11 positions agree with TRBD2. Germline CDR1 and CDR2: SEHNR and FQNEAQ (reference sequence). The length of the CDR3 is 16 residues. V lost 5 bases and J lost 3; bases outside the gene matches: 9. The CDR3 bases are TGTGCCAGCAGCGGACGACTAGCGGGAAGGGGCTACGAGCAGTACTTC. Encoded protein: CASSGRLAGRGYEQYF. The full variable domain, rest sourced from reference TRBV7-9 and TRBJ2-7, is DTGVSQNPRHKITKRGQNVTFRCDPISEHNRLYWYRQTLGQGPEFLTYFQNEAQLEKSRLLSDRFSAERPKGSFSTLEIQRTEQGDSAMYLCASSGRLAGRGYEQYFGPGTRLTVT.

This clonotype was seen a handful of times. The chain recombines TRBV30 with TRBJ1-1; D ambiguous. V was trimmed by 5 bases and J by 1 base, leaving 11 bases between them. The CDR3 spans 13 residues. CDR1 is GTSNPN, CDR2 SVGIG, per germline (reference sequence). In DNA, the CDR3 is TGTGCCTGGGATTACACAGAGAACACTGAAGCTTTCTTT. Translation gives CAWDYTENTEAFF.

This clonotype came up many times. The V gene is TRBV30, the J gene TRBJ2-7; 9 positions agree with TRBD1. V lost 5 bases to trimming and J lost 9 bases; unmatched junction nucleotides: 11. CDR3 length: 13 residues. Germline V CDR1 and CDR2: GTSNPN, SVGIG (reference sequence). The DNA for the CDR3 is TGTGCCTGGTTACAGGGGGCCGCCTGGGGGCAGTACTTC. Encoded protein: CAWLQGAAWGQYF.

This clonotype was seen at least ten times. As DNA, the CDR3 is TGCGCCAGCAGCTTGGGGACAGGCCACTATGGCTACACCTTC. It translates to CASSLGTGHYGYTF. The chain links TRBV5-1 to TRBJ1-2; 7 positions match TRBD1. Germline V CDR1 and CDR2: SGHRS, YFSETQ. The CDR3 spans 14 residues. The V segment lost 0 bases and the J segment 3 bases; nucleotides outside the gene matches: 2.

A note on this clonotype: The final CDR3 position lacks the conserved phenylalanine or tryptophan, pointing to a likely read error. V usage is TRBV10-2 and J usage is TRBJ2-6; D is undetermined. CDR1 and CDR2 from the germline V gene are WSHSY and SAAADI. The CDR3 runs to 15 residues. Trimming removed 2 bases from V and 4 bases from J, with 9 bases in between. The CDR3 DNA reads TGCGCCAGCAGTGAGGACCCGGTCGGGGCCAACGTCCTGACTCTC. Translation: CASSEDPVGANVLTL.

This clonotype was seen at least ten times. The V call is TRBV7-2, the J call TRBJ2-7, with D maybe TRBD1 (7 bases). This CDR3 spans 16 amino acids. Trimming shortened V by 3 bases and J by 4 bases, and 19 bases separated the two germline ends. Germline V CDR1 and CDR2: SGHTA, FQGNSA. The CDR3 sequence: CASSFAPAQGTYEQYF. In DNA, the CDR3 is TGTGCCAGCAGCTTTGCTCCGGCACAGGGGACTTACGAGCAGTACTTC.

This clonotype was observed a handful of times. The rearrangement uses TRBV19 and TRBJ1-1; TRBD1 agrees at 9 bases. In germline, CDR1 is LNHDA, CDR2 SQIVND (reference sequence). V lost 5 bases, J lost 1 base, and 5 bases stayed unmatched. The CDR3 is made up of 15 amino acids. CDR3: CASSLLQGANTEAFF. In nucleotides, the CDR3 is TGTGCCAGTAGTCTACTACAGGGGGCGAACACTGAAGCTTTCTTT.

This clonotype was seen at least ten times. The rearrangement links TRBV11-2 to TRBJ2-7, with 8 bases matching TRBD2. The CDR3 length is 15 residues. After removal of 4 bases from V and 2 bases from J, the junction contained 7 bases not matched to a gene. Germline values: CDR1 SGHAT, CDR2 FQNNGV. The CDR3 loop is CASSSPRLAPYEQYF. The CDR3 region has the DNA TGTGCCAGCAGCTCACCCCGACTAGCGCCCTACGAGCAGTACTTC.

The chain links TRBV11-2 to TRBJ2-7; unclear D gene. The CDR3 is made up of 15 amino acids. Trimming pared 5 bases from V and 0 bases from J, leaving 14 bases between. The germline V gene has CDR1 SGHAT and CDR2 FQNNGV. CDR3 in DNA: TGTGCCAGCAGCCCACGACCCACCAACTCCTACGAGCAGTACTTC. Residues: CASSPRPTNSYEQYF. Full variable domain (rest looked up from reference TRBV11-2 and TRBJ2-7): EAGVAQSPRYKIIEKRQSVAFWCNPISGHATLYWYQQILGQGPKLLIQFQNNGVVDDSQLPKDRFSAERLKGVDSTLKIQPAKLEDSAVYLCASSPRPTNSYEQYFGPGTRLTVT.

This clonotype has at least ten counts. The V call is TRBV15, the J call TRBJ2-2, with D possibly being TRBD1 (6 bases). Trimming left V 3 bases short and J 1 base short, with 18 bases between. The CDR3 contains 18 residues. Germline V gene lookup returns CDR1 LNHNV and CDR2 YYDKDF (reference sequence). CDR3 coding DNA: TGTGCCACCAGCAGGGGTCCACGCGGACAGCGGAACACCGGGGAGCTGTTTTTT. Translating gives CATSRGPRGQRNTGELFF.

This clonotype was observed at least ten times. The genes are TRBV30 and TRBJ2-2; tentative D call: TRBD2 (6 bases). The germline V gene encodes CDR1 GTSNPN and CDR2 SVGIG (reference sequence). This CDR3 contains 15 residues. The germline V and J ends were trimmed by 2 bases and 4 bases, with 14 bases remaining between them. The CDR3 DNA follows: TGTGCCTGGAGTCTTTATAGGGGAGGCACCGGGGAGCTGTTTTTT. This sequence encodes CAWSLYRGGTGELFF.

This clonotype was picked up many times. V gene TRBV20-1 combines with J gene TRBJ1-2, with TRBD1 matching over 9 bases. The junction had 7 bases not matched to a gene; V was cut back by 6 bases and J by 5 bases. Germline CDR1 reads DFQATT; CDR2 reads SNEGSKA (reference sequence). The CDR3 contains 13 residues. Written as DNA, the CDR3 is TGCAGTGCACCATCCGGGACAGGGTATGGCTACACCTTC. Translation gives CSAPSGTGYGYTF.

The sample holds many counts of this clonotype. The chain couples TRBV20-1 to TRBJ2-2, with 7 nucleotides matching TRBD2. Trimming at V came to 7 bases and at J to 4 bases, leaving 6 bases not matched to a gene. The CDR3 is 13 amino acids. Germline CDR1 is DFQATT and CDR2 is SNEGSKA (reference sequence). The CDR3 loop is CSGRDYRTGELFF. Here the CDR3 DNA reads TGCAGTGGGAGGGACTACCGCACCGGGGAGCTGTTTTTT.

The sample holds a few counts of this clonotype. Here the CDR3 reads CASSWSSAMGYEQYF. Written as DNA, the CDR3 is TGTGCCAGCAGTTGGTCTAGCGCCATGGGCTACGAGCAGTACTTC. This chain joins TRBV27 and TRBJ2-7; perhaps TRBD2 as D (6 bases). The CDR3 runs 15 residues. Trimming removed 4 bases at V and 3 bases at J, with 16 bases between. Germline V gene lookup returns CDR1 MNHEY and CDR2 SMNVEV (reference sequence).

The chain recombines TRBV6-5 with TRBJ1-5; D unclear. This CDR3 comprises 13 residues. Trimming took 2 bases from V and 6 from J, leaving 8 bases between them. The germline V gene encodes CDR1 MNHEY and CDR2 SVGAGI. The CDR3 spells CASSYDGTQPQHF. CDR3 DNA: TGTGCCAGCAGTTACGATGGTACTCAGCCCCAGCATTTT.

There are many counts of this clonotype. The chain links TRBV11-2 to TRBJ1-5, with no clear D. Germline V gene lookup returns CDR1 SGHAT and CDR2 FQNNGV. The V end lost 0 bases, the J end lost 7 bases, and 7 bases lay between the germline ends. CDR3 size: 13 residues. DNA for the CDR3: TGTGCCAGCAGCTTAGAGCCGGGACAGCCCCAGCATTTT. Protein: CASSLEPGQPQHF.

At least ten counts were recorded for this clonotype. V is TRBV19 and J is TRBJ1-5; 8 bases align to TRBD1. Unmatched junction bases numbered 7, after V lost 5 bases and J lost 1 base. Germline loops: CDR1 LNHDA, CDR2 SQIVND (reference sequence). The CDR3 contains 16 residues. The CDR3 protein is CASSRDRPMSNQPQHF. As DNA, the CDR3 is TGTGCCAGTAGTCGGGACAGGCCGATGAGCAATCAGCCCCAGCATTTT.